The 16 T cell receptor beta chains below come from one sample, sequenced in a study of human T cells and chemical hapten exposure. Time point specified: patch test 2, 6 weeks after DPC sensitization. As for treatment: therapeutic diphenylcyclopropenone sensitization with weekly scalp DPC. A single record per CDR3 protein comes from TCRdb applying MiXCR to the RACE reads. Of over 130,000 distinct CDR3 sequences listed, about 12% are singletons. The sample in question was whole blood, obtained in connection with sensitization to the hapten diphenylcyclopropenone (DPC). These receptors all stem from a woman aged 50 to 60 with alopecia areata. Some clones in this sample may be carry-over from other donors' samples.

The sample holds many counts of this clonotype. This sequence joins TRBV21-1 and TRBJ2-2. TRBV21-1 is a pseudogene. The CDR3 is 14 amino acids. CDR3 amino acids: CASSKAGFTGELFF. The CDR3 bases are TGTGCCAGCAGCAAAGCCGGATTCACCGGGGAGCTGTTTTTT.

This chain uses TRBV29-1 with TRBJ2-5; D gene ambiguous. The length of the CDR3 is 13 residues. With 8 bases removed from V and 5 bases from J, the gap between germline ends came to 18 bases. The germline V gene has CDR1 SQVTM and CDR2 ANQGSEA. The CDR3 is CSSLGPSGETQYF. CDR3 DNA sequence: TGCAGCTCCCTTGGACCATCTGGGGAGACCCAGTACTTC.

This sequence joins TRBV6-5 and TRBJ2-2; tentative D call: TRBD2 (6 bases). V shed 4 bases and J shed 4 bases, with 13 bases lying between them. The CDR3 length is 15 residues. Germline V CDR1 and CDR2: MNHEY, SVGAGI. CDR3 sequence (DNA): TGTGCCAGCAGTTCCCCCGCGGAGGGCACCGGGGAGCTGTTTTTT. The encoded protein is CASSSPAEGTGELFF.

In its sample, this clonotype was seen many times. The CDR3 nucleotides read TGTGCCAGCACTGGACAGGTTGGAGGGCCCCAGCATTTT. This gives the protein CASTGQVGGPQHF. This sequence joins TRBV6-5 and TRBJ1-5, with 7 bases lining up with TRBD1. V trimming: 7 bases; J trimming: 9 bases; junction bases outside the gene matches: 9. This CDR3 spans 13 amino acids. The germline V gene has CDR1 MNHEY and CDR2 SVGAGI.

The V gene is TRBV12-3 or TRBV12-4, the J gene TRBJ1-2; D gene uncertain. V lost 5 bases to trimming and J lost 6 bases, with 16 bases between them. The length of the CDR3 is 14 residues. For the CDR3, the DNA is TGTGCCAGCAGTCCTCGACTGGGAACGGATGGCTACACCTTC. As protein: CASSPRLGTDGYTF.

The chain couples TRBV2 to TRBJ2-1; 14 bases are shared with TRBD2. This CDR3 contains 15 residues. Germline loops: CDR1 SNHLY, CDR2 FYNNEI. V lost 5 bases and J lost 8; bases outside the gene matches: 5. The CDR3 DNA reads TGTGCCAGCAGTTCCGGGACTAGCGGGAGCTATGAGCAGTTCTTC. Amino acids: CASSSGTSGSYEQFF. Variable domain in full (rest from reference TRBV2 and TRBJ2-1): EPEVTQTPSHQVTQMGQEVILRCVPISNHLYFYWYRQILGQKVEFLVSFYNNEISEKSEIFDDQFSVERPDGSNFTLKIRSTKLEDSAMYFCASSSGTSGSYEQFFGPGTRLTVL.

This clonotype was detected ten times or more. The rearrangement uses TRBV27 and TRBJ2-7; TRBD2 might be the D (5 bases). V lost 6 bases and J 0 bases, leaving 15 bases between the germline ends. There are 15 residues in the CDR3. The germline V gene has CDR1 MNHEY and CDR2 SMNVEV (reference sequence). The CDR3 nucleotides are TGTGCCAGCAGCGAGGGCCCAGAACTCTCCTACGAGCAGTACTTC. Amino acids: CASSEGPELSYEQYF.

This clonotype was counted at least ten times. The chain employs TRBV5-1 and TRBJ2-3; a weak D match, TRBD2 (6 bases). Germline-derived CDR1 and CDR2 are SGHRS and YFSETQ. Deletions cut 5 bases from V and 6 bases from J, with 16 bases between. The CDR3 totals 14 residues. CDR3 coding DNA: TGCGCCAGCAGGGAGGGGCCCACTTTGGATACGCAGTATTTT. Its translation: CASREGPTLDTQYF.

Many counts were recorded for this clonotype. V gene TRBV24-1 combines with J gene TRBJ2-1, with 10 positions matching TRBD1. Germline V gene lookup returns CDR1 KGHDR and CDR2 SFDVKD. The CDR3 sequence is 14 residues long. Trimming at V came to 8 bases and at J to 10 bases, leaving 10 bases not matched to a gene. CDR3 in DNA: TGTGCCACCACTGCGGGACAGGGGTTCCGGGAGCAGTTCTTC. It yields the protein CATTAGQGFREQFF.

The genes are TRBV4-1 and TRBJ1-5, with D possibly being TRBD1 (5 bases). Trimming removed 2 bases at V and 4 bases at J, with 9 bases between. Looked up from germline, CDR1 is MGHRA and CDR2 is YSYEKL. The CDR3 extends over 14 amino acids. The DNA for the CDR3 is TGCGCCAGCAGCCAATATGGGGCGAATCAGCCCCAGCATTTT. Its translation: CASSQYGANQPQHF.

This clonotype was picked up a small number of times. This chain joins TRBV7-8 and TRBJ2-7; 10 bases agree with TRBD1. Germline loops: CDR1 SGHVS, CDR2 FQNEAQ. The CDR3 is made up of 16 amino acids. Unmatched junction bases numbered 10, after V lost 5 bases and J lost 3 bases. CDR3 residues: CASSPGDRGEYYEQYF. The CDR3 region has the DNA TGTGCCAGCAGCCCAGGGGACAGGGGCGAATACTACGAGCAGTACTTC.

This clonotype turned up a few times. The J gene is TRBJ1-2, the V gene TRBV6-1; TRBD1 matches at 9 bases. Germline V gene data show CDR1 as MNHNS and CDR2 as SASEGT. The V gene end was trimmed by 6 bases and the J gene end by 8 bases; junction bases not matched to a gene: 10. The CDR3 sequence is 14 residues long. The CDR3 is CASRLTQGAKGYTF. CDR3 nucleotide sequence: TGTGCCAGCAGACTAACACAGGGGGCGAAGGGCTACACCTTC.

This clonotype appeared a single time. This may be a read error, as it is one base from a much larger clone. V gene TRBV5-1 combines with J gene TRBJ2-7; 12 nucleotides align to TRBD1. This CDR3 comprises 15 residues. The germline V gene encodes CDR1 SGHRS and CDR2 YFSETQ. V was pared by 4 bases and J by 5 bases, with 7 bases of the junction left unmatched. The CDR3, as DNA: TGCGCCAGCAGCCCTGCGGGACAGGGGGCCCACGAGCAGTACTTC. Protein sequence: CASSPAGQGAHEQYF.

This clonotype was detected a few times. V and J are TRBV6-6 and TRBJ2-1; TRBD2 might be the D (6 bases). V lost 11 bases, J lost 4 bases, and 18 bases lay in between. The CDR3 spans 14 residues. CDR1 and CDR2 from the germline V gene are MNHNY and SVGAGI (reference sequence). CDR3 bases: TGTGCCTGCGGCTTGGCTAGCGTATACAATGAGCAGTTCTTC. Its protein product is CACGLASVYNEQFF.

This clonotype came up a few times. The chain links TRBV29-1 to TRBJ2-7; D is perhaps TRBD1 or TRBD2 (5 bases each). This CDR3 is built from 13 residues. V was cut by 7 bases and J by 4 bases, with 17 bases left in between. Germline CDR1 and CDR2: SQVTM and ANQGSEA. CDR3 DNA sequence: TGCAGCGCCCGGGACCGAATCCCTTACGAGCAGTACTTC. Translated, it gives CSARDRIPYEQYF.

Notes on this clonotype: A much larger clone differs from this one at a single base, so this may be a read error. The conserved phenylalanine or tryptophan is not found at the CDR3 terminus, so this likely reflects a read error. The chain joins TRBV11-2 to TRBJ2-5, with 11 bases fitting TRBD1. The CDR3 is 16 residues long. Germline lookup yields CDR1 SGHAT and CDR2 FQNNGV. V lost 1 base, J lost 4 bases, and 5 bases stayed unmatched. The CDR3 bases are TGTGCCAGCAGCTTAGTTGGGACAGGGGGTTCAGAGACCCAGTACCTC. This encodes CASSLVGTGGSETQYL.